This T cell receptor beta chain was observed in a study of T-cell memory formation after mild COVID-19. Study observations and caveats: Contracting CD4+ clones sat mainly in CM and EM; CD8+ in EMRA.

It was 5'RACE with constant-segment primers that produced the TCR alpha and TCR beta cDNA libraries, which carried sample barcodes and UMIs. Each CDR3 protein is one row after TCRdb ran MiXCR on the 5' RACE reads. Of 200,000 or so distinct CDR3 sequences in the sample, about 16% are singletons; the top ten hold approximately 2.4%. Points on this clonotype: Antigen specificity is unknown.

V was cut by 2 bases and J by 0 bases, with 14 bases left in between. The CDR3 is made up of 16 amino acids. CDR1 is MNHEY and CDR2 is SVGEGT in the germline V gene. The chain carries TRBV6-2 or TRBV6-3 and TRBJ2-7; D is perhaps TRBD2 (5 bases). The clonotype was recovered from an adult woman who had mild COVID-19 (a few samples of this study predate the infection). Cell type and time point are not known. Material for sequencing was PBMCs or a T cell subset sorted from them (not recorded which). This chain's CDR3 is CASSYERTRSSYEQYF. CDR3 DNA: TGTGCCAGCAGTTACGAGCGGACCAGAAGCTCCTACGAGCAGTACTTC.